This T cell receptor beta chain derives from a study of blood T cell repertoires in COVID-19. In the study overall: Whether acute or convalescent, the COVID-19 samples came from the United States, Italy and Spain. T cells, B-cell-depleted T cells, or PBMCs provided the cDNA or gDNA that served as material.

As handled by the study authors: Reference gene primer amplification gave estimated nucleated cell counts. Clones were sequenced by immunoSEQ multiplex PCR, and TCRdb holds only the in-frame ones, with some missing. The V and J calls and clone size come from that table; D and trimming were worked out from the DNA. The sample holds about 280,000 clones; 70% to 90% are singletons and the top ten take about 11%. Trimming took 4 bases from V and 4 from J, leaving 19 bases between them. The length of the CDR3 is 15 residues. Germline assignment: CDR1 SQVTM and CDR2 ANQGSEA. The origin of this receptor is a woman aged 70-85 years with acute or convalescent COVID-19. This sequence joins TRBV29-1 and TRBJ2-5; tentatively, D is TRBD1 (6 bases). The sequencing sample was made of peripheral blood. In DNA, the CDR3 is TGCAGCGTTGGAGTCTCCAAGGACAGTCGAGAGACCCAGTACTTC. It codes for CSVGVSKDSRETQYF.